The table lists the clone carrying this T cell receptor (beta chain) with a few counts. The sample comes from a study of blood T cells in healthy people across ages. A sample-barcoded 5' primer and a J-beta primer mix were used in a second PCR of about 6 to 11 cycles. Each CDR3 protein is one row after TCRdb ran MiXCR on the 5' RACE reads. The sample carries 1.5 million to 2 million distinct CDR3 sequences, under 30% recorded once. The specimen sequenced was blood. The TCR was taken from a woman younger than 45 in good health.

This CDR3 reads CASSPPPELQETQYF. For the CDR3, the DNA is TGTGCCAGCAGTCCCCCCCCGGAGCTTCAAGAGACCCAGTACTTC. The chain uses TRBV6-6 and TRBJ2-5, with D unclear. This CDR3 spans 15 amino acids. With 5 bases removed from V and 2 bases from J, the gap between germline ends came to 15 bases. Germline loops: CDR1 MNHNY, CDR2 SVGAGI (reference sequence).